One sample yielded the 10 T cell receptor beta chains listed below, sequenced in a study of blood T cell repertoires in COVID-19. The data were produced by immunoSEQ multiplex PCR, yet TCRdb's version contains in-frame clones alone and is incomplete. Of approximately 150,000 clones listed, 80% to 90% are singletons. Material for sequencing was peripheral blood. The receptors were gathered from a woman aged 60-75 years with active COVID-19.

The chain employs TRBV4-3 and TRBJ2-7; D is undetermined. The CDR3 extends over 20 amino acids. Per the germline V gene, CDR1 is LGHNA and CDR2 is YSLEER. Deletions cut 0 bases from V and 3 bases from J, with 27 bases between. The CDR3 DNA reads as TGCGCCAGCAGCCAAGAAACAAAAACCAAAAGCGAGGCCTGCTACTACGAGCAGTACTTC. Amino acids: CASSQETKTKSEACYYEQYF.

The chain couples TRBV27 to TRBJ2-2; D remains unclear. V was clipped by 5 bases and J by 2 bases, with 24 bases between them. The CDR3 contains 19 residues. CDR1 and CDR2 from the germline V gene are MNHEY and SMNVEV (reference sequence). The CDR3 DNA reads as TGTGCCAGCAGTCCCATCACGCCCCTTAGCATCCAAAACACCGGGGAGCTGTTTTTT. The encoded protein is CASSPITPLSIQNTGELFF.

The chain employs TRBV28 and TRBJ2-7, with TRBD2 identical over 7 bases. CDR1 is MDHEN, CDR2 SYDVKM, per germline. CDR3 length: 16 amino acids. V shed 7 bases and J 2 bases; nucleotides not matched to a gene: 14. CDR3 DNA: TGTGCCAGCACCACCCTGGCTAGCGGCAAAACCTACGAGCAGTACTTC. Translated, it gives CASTTLASGKTYEQYF.

The J gene is TRBJ2-2, the V gene TRBV19; the match to TRBD2 covers 9 bases. CDR1 is LNHDA and CDR2 is SQIVND in the germline V gene (reference sequence). This CDR3 is built from 17 residues. V shed 4 bases and J 4 bases; nucleotides not matched to a gene: 10. CDR3 coding DNA: TGTGCCAGTAGTAGTCTCGCGGGAGGGTGGGGCACCGGGGAGCTGTTTTTT. Its translation is CASSSLAGGWGTGELFF.

This chain uses TRBV7-3 with TRBJ2-1; D may be TRBD2 (5 bases). V gave up 5 bases and J gave up 6 bases, with 11 bases separating them. The V gene's germline CDR1 is SGHTA and CDR2 FQGTGA. This CDR3 is 13 amino acids long. CDR3 in DNA: TGTGCCAGCAGCAATCAGCGGAGCAATGAGCAGTTCTTC. This sequence encodes CASSNQRSNEQFF.

CDR3 nucleotide sequence: TGTGCCAGCAGCGACAGGGGGCGAGGAGACACTGAAGCTTTCTTT. Encoded protein: CASSDRGRGDTEAFF. The chain carries TRBV6-5 and TRBJ1-1; TRBD1 matches 10 bases. CDR3 length: 15 amino acids. The J segment lost 3 bases and the V segment lost 6 bases, leaving 7 bases of the junction unmatched. CDR1 is MNHEY and CDR2 is SVGAGI in the germline V gene.

V usage is TRBV4-3 and J usage is TRBJ2-7; D not resolved. Germline-derived CDR1 and CDR2 are LGHNA and YSLEER. CDR3 length: 16 residues. V was trimmed by 0 bases and J by 6 bases, leaving 18 bases between them. CDR3 coding DNA: TGCGCCAGCAGCCAAGAATTCAGGTCTACCCACGGCGAGCAGTACTTC. Translated, it gives CASSQEFRSTHGEQYF.

The rearrangement links TRBV11-2 to TRBJ1-5; 9 bases align to TRBD1. The J segment lost 6 bases and the V segment lost 7 bases, leaving 13 bases of the junction unmatched. The CDR3 is 16 amino acids. The germline V gene encodes CDR1 SGHAT and CDR2 FQNNGV. The CDR3 sequence is CASTSSSGTGSQPQHF. The CDR3 DNA follows: TGTGCCAGCACCTCTTCAAGTGGGACAGGGAGTCAGCCCCAGCATTTT.

This rearrangement joins TRBV4-1 to TRBJ1-5, with TRBD1 matching 8 bases. The CDR3 has 15 amino acids. Unmatched junction bases numbered 8, after V lost 1 base and J lost 9 bases. Germline V gene sequence: CDR1 MGHRA, CDR2 YSYEKL. This CDR3 reads CASSQVRTGLWPQHF. CDR3 bases: TGCGCCAGCAGCCAAGTTAGGACAGGGCTTTGGCCCCAGCATTTT.

This chain links TRBV7-9 with TRBJ2-7, with D unclear. V was cut by 0 bases and J by 3 bases, with 12 bases left in between. Per the germline V gene, CDR1 is SEHNR and CDR2 is FQNEAQ (reference sequence). This CDR3 comprises 15 residues. Here the CDR3 DNA reads TGTGCCAGCAGCTTAGCGCCTACTATAAACTACGAGCAGTACTTC. This translates into CASSLAPTINYEQYF.